Below are 31 T cell receptor beta chains sequenced from a single sample in a study of T cell responses to AZD1222 COVID-19 vaccine. Clones were read by immunoSEQ multiplex PCR, and TCRdb kept only the in-frame ones, dropping some. This repertoire shows approximately 81,000 clones, approximately 83% found once; its top ten account for under 1.5%. The source material was peripheral blood, sampled 28 days after the second AZD1222 dose. These TCRs come from an adult who received the AZD1222 COVID-19 vaccine.

J is TRBJ2-2 and V is TRBV9, with D perhaps TRBD1 or TRBD2 (5 bases each). The CDR3 spans 17 residues. Germline CDR1 is SGDLS and CDR2 is YYNGEE. Trimming shortened V by 4 bases and J by 5 bases, and 21 bases separated the two germline ends. CDR3 nucleotide sequence: TGTGCCAGCAGCCTCTCCGGGACCAATCGAAATACCGGGGAGCTGTTTTTT. It encodes CASSLSGTNRNTGELFF.

In this sample, this clone turned up once. The chain links TRBV7-9 to TRBJ1-6; 7 nucleotides align to TRBD1. The junction had 7 bases not matched to a gene; V was cut back by 5 bases and J by 6 bases. Per the germline V gene, CDR1 is SEHNR and CDR2 is FQNEAQ (reference sequence). This CDR3 contains 15 residues. The CDR3 DNA follows: TGTGCCAGCAGCGTCCGACAGGGAAGTAATTCACCCCTCCACTTT. This encodes CASSVRQGSNSPLHF.

This clone is a singleton in its sample. The chain carries TRBV6-5 and TRBJ2-7; possibly TRBD1 for D (5 bases). The CDR3 covers 13 residues. The V end was cut by 6 bases, the J end by 4 bases, with 13 bases between. Germline V gene data show CDR1 as MNHEY and CDR2 as SVGAGI. The CDR3 here is CASRFLGQYEQYF. The CDR3 nucleotides are TGTGCCAGCAGATTCCTCGGACAATACGAGCAGTACTTC.

The chain carries TRBV7-2 and TRBJ1-2; D unresolved. Germline assignment: CDR1 SGHTA and CDR2 FQGNSA. Between the trimmed V and J ends, which lost 3 bases and 1 base, there was a span of 6 bases. This CDR3 comprises 13 residues. DNA of the CDR3: TGTGCCAGCAGCTTCTTGAGTAACTATGGCTACACCTTC. As protein: CASSFLSNYGYTF.

This clone was seen just once. This chain joins TRBV15 and TRBJ1-6; D might be TRBD1 (6 bases). This CDR3 contains 15 residues. The germline CDR1 and CDR2 sequences are LNHNV and YYDKDF (reference sequence). V shed 1 base and J shed 8 bases, with 12 bases lying between them. The CDR3 spells CATSRARGADSPLHF. The CDR3 DNA sequence: TGTGCCACCAGCAGAGCACGGGGGGCTGATTCACCCCTCCACTTT.

The chain combines TRBV14 with TRBJ1-2; 7 bases match TRBD1. The CDR3 runs 14 residues. V dropped 1 base and J dropped 5; count of bases not matched to a gene: 4. The germline gives CDR1 SGHDN, CDR2 FVKESK. The CDR3 nucleotides are TGTGCCAGCAGCCAAGCACAGGGGTATTATGGCTACACCTTC. This sequence encodes CASSQAQGYYGYTF.

CDR3 protein: CASSVATGQHSGELFF. CDR3 in DNA: TGTGCCAGCAGCGTAGCTACGGGACAGCACTCCGGGGAGCTGTTTTTT. This sequence joins TRBV9 and TRBJ2-2; TRBD1 aligns across 7 bases. V shed 0 bases and J 6 bases; nucleotides not matched to a gene: 8. This CDR3 has 16 residues. The germline V gene has CDR1 SGDLS and CDR2 YYNGEE.

V is TRBV3-1 (or the pseudogene TRBV3-2) and J is TRBJ2-5, with 8 bases identical to TRBD1. CDR1 is LGHDT and CDR2 is YNNKEL in the germline V gene (reference sequence). The CDR3 has 16 amino acids. Trimming at V came to 6 bases and at J to 8 bases, leaving 17 bases not matched to a gene. CDR3 sequence (DNA): TGTGCCAGCAGGCCGGGACAGGAAGCACCGATGCGAACCCAGTACTTC. Translating it yields CASRPGQEAPMRTQYF.

This clone has just a few counts. V is TRBV6-6 and J is TRBJ2-7, with no clear D. Per the germline V gene, CDR1 is MNHNY and CDR2 is SVGAGI (reference sequence). The CDR3 sequence is 14 residues long. The V end was cut by 4 bases, the J end by 3 bases, with 13 bases between. This chain's CDR3 is CASSSPARLYEQYF. The CDR3, as DNA: TGTGCCAGCAGTTCCCCAGCGAGGCTCTACGAGCAGTACTTC.

The V and J genes are TRBV24-1 and TRBJ1-5, with 8 bases lining up with TRBD1. After removal of 3 bases from V and 2 bases from J, the junction contained 2 bases not matched to a gene. Germline-derived CDR1 and CDR2 are KGHDR and SFDVKD. The CDR3 is 15 residues long. The CDR3 region is CATSDVTGGNQPQHF. The CDR3 DNA reads as TGTGCCACCAGTGATGTGACAGGGGGCAATCAGCCCCAGCATTTT.

A single count supports this clone. The rearrangement links TRBV5-6 to TRBJ1-1; D ambiguous. The V end was cut by 1 base, the J end by 4 bases, with 11 bases between. Germline CDR1 and CDR2: SGHDT and YYEEEE. The CDR3 contains 14 residues. The CDR3 DNA follows: TGTGCCAGCAGCTTGAGTCGGGTAGGCACTGAAGCTTTCTTT. Translating it yields CASSLSRVGTEAFF.

The chain joins TRBV29-1 to TRBJ1-4, with unresolved D. This CDR3 has 14 residues. CDR1 and CDR2 (germline): SQVTM, ANQGSEA. V was pared by 7 bases and J by 2 bases, with 14 bases between. The CDR3 nucleotides read TGCAGCGCAACAGAGGGATCCACTAATGAAAAACTGTTTTTT. Its protein product is CSATEGSTNEKLFF.

This chain connects TRBV11-2 to TRBJ2-3, with D tentatively TRBD2 (5 bases). The germline CDR1 and CDR2 sequences are SGHAT and FQNNGV. This CDR3 region has 15 residues. Trimming cost V 1 base and J 3 bases, with 11 bases left between them. CDR3 sequence reads: CASSLAFGRTDTQYF. As DNA, the CDR3 is TGTGCCAGCAGCTTAGCGTTTGGGAGAACAGATACGCAGTATTTT.

The table lists this clone with a few counts. The V and J genes are TRBV3-1 (or the pseudogene TRBV3-2) and TRBJ2-2; a weak D match, TRBD2 (5 bases). The V end lost 9 bases, the J end lost 0 bases, and 11 bases lay between the germline ends. Per germline, CDR1 LGHDT and CDR2 YNNKEL (reference sequence). There are 14 residues in the CDR3. As DNA, the CDR3 is TGTGCCAGTACAAGACTAACGAACACCGGGGAGCTGTTTTTT. This sequence encodes CASTRLTNTGELFF.

V gene TRBV25-1 combines with J gene TRBJ1-6; 7 bases line up with TRBD1. Germline CDR1 is MGHDK and CDR2 is SYGVNS. V shed 4 bases and J 0 bases; nucleotides not matched to a gene: 6. The length of the CDR3 is 17 residues. CDR3 sequence (DNA): TGTGCCAGCAGTGGCCCGGGACAGCCCTCCTATAATTCACCCCTCCACTTT. It yields the protein CASSGPGQPSYNSPLHF.

This clone appeared once. The J gene is TRBJ1-6, the V gene TRBV28; D gene unclear. Germline V gene data show CDR1 as MDHEN and CDR2 as SYDVKM. The CDR3 sequence is 17 residues long. V lost 1 base and J 0 bases, leaving 10 bases between the germline ends. CDR3 sequence: CASSLSGWSSYNSPLHF. The CDR3 DNA reads TGTGCCAGCAGTTTATCCGGGTGGAGCTCCTATAATTCACCCCTCCACTTT.

The chain uses TRBV6-2 or TRBV6-3 and TRBJ2-7; D is unclear. CDR1 and CDR2 (germline): MNHEY, SVGEGT. Trimming stripped 2 bases from V and 1 base from J, with 9 bases between. The CDR3 runs to 14 residues. The DNA of the CDR3 is TGTGCCAGCAGTTACGCCTACGGATCCTACGAGCAGTACTTC. Its protein is CASSYAYGSYEQYF.

V usage is TRBV5-1 and J usage is TRBJ2-4, with 9 bases lining up with TRBD2. Trimming removed 2 bases from V and 5 bases from J; junction bases left unmatched: 8. This CDR3 has 16 residues. The V gene's germline CDR1 is SGHRS and CDR2 YFSETQ. Here the CDR3 reads CASSFWREGHQNIQYF. The CDR3, as DNA: TGCGCCAGCAGCTTTTGGCGGGAGGGCCACCAAAACATTCAGTACTTC. Together with reference TRBV5-1 and TRBJ2-4, the CDR3 gives the full variable domain: KAGVTQTPRYLIKTRGQQVTLSCSPISGHRSVSWYQQTPGQGLQFLFEYFSETQRNKGNFPGRFSGRQFSNSRSEMNVSTLELGDSALYLCASSFWREGHQNIQYFGAGTRLSVL.

The gene calls are TRBV6-5 and TRBJ1-4; possible D gene TRBD1, 6 bases. CDR3 length equals 15 residues. The V and J ends lost 7 bases and 6 bases respectively, with 18 bases between them. Germline CDR1 is MNHEY and CDR2 is SVGAGI. The CDR3 DNA reads TGTGCCAGCACCTCGGGGGGGGCGGGCGATGAAAAACTGTTTTTT. Protein: CASTSGGAGDEKLFF.

The J gene is TRBJ1-4, the V gene TRBV9, with 10 bases that match TRBD1. The length of the CDR3 is 14 residues. The germline V gene has CDR1 SGDLS and CDR2 YYNGEE. Trimming cost V 4 bases and J 7 bases; bases outside gene matches: 4. CDR3 bases: TGTGCCAGCAGCCCAGGGACAGGGGTTGAAAAACTGTTTTTT. This sequence encodes CASSPGTGVEKLFF.

The CDR3 is CASSFSGRGTGYTF. The DNA for the CDR3 is TGTGCCAGCAGTTTTTCCGGGAGAGGCACCGGCTACACCTTC. This chain uses TRBV28 with TRBJ1-2; no clear D gene. The V and J ends lost 3 bases and 8 bases respectively, with 16 bases between them. This CDR3 has 14 amino acids. Germline V gene lookup returns CDR1 MDHEN and CDR2 SYDVKM.

The table lists this clone with a few counts. The rearrangement links TRBV5-1 to TRBJ2-3; 10 bases match TRBD1. Germline V gene sequence: CDR1 SGHRS, CDR2 YFSETQ. The CDR3 totals 15 residues. Trimming at V came to 2 bases and at J to 5 bases, leaving 5 bases not matched to a gene. The CDR3 nucleotides read TGCGCCAGCAGCTTCAAAGGGACAGGGGAAGATACGCAGTATTTT. Its translation is CASSFKGTGEDTQYF.

The chain joins TRBV6-1 to TRBJ1-2, with a weak D call TRBD1 (6 bases). V lost 6 bases, J lost 6 bases, and 26 bases lay in between. This CDR3 spans 17 amino acids. CDR1 is MNHNS and CDR2 is SASEGT in the germline V gene. The CDR3 nucleotides read TGTGCCAGCAGCGAAAATCCGGGACACTCACTAGGAAATGGCTACACCTTC. As protein: CASSENPGHSLGNGYTF.

The rearrangement joins TRBV7-3 to TRBJ2-7, with 7 bases matching TRBD2. CDR3 size: 13 residues. The trim removed 2 bases at V and 7 bases at J, leaving 5 bases unmatched. The germline V gene encodes CDR1 SGHTA and CDR2 FQGTGA. DNA of the CDR3: TGTGCCAGCAGCTTATATGGGGGAGGGGAGCAGTACTTC. Translated: CASSLYGGGEQYF.

This clone counts as medium-sized. In nucleotides, the CDR3 is TGCGCCAGCAGCTTGTTGGGGGGTACCTACGAGCAGTACTTC. Residues: CASSLLGGTYEQYF. The chain links TRBV5-1 to TRBJ2-7; weak D call: TRBD2 (6 bases). The germline gives CDR1 SGHRS, CDR2 YFSETQ. V was shortened by 1 base and J by 2 bases, with 10 bases between the two germline ends. The CDR3 runs 14 residues.

The rearrangement uses TRBV5-4 and TRBJ2-7, with D tentatively TRBD2 (6 bases). The V end was cut by 4 bases, the J end by 7 bases, with 12 bases between. This CDR3 contains 12 residues. CDR1 and CDR2 (germline): SGHNT, YYREEE (reference sequence). CDR3 sequence (DNA): TGTGCCAGCAGCCCGGGGGATGTTGAGCAGTACTTC. Translated, it gives CASSPGDVEQYF.

This sequence joins TRBV28 and TRBJ2-7; D remains unclear. The V end lost 2 bases, the J end lost 4 bases, and 9 bases lay between the germline ends. The germline gives CDR1 MDHEN, CDR2 SYDVKM. This CDR3 comprises 13 residues. The CDR3 DNA is TGTGCCAGCAGTTTACGCCCGACATACGAGCAGTACTTC. Its translation: CASSLRPTYEQYF.

This chain uses TRBV4-1 with TRBJ1-5; D is unresolved. This CDR3 spans 14 amino acids. The V gene's germline CDR1 is MGHRA and CDR2 YSYEKL. Trimming left V 1 base short and J 4 bases short, with 8 bases between. Here the CDR3 reads CASSQGGVNQPQHF. CDR3 DNA sequence: TGCGCCAGCAGCCAAGGAGGAGTTAATCAGCCCCAGCATTTT.

This clone has more than one count but fewer than ten. This chain joins TRBV12-3 or TRBV12-4 and TRBJ1-2, with D unresolved. The V gene lost 7 bases and the J gene lost 6 bases, with 15 bases spanning the gap. This CDR3 has 13 residues. This CDR3 is CASNTAPWHGYTF. CDR3 DNA: TGTGCCAGCAACACGGCACCTTGGCATGGCTACACCTTC.

The J gene is TRBJ1-2, the V gene TRBV16; a possible D gene is TRBD1 (5 bases). Trimming took 0 bases from V and 4 from J, leaving 9 bases between them. Germline V gives CDR1 KGHSY, CDR2 FQNENV. The CDR3 contains 14 residues. In DNA, the CDR3 is TGTGCCAGCAGCCAATCGAGGGGCGGCTATGGCTACACCTTC. Translating it yields CASSQSRGGYGYTF.

The chain combines TRBV28 with TRBJ2-3, with D possibly being TRBD1 (6 bases). Germline CDR1 is MDHEN and CDR2 is SYDVKM. The length of the CDR3 is 16 residues. Trimming removed 8 bases at V and 3 bases at J, with 21 bases between. The CDR3 DNA reads as TGTGCCAGCCCCTTGATCAGGGGATTGGGGACAGATACGCAGTATTTT. Encoded protein: CASPLIRGLGTDTQYF.